The 22 T cell receptor beta chains presented below share a single source sample, sequenced in a study of blood T cell repertoires in COVID-19. The protocol was immunoSEQ multiplex PCR, while the TCRdb copy is restricted to in-frame clones and leaves out a portion. The sample includes tens of thousands of clones, 85% to 90% of them seen just once. The sequencing sample was made of peripheral blood. Receptors originate from a human donor with active COVID-19. The donor label of this sample is uncertain.

CDR3 in amino acids: CASSLSGGNSYEQYF. The CDR3 nucleotides read TGCGCCAGCAGCCTATCAGGGGGCAACTCCTACGAGCAGTACTTC. The rearrangement joins TRBV5-1 to TRBJ2-7; TRBD1 matches at 8 bases. Trimming at V came to 4 bases and at J to 0 bases, leaving 6 bases not matched to a gene. CDR1 SGHRS and CDR2 YFSETQ come from the germline V gene. There are 15 residues in the CDR3.

The table lists this clone with a count of one. The gene calls are TRBV2 and TRBJ1-2; 7 nucleotides agree with TRBD1. Germline CDR1 is SNHLY and CDR2 is FYNNEI. CDR3 length: 14 amino acids. V was clipped by 6 bases and J by 1 base; unmatched bases: 5. CDR3 coding DNA: TGTGCCAGCAGAACAGGACAGGATAACTATGGCTACACCTTC. This codes for CASRTGQDNYGYTF.

This clone was detected once. This sequence joins TRBV18 and TRBJ1-3, with unresolved D. V dropped 2 bases and J dropped 0 bases, with 5 bases sitting between them. CDR3 length: 14 amino acids. CDR1 is KGHSH and CDR2 is LQKENI in the germline V gene. CDR3 nucleotide sequence: TGTGCCAGCTCACCAGAGAGCTCTGGAAACACCATATATTTT. Translation: CASSPESSGNTIYF.

The CDR3 region is CASSRRQGSYNEQFF. In nucleotides, the CDR3 is TGTGCCAGCAGCCGCCGACAGGGTTCCTACAATGAGCAGTTCTTC. The rearrangement joins TRBV5-4 to TRBJ2-1, with 7 bases that match TRBD1. V lost 4 bases, J lost 1 base, and 5 bases stayed unmatched. This CDR3 has 15 amino acids. Germline V lookup: CDR1 SGHNT, CDR2 YYREEE (reference sequence).

V and J are TRBV2 and TRBJ2-1; 10 bases align to TRBD2. There are 16 residues in the CDR3. Losses at the gene ends were 1 base for V and 9 bases for J; bases not matched to a gene: 9. Germline CDR1 and CDR2: SNHLY and FYNNEI. This CDR3 reads CASSEEIAGGSGEQFF. The CDR3 bases are TGTGCCAGCAGTGAAGAGATAGCGGGGGGTTCGGGTGAGCAGTTCTTC.

This chain uses TRBV9 with TRBJ2-7; TRBD2 matches 12 bases. Unmatched junction bases numbered 5, after V lost 2 bases and J lost 8 bases. CDR3 length: 14 amino acids. Germline V CDR1 and CDR2: SGDLS, YYNGEE. Written as DNA, the CDR3 is TGTGCCAGCAGCGTGGGACTAGCGGGCCTCCAGCAGTACTTC. It specifies CASSVGLAGLQQYF.

This clone has just a few counts. The chain employs TRBV7-6 and TRBJ1-1; no definite D call. From germline, CDR1 is SGHVS and CDR2 FNYEAQ. V lost 5 bases and J lost 1, with 8 bases in between. The CDR3 is 13 residues long. The DNA for the CDR3 is TGTGCCAGCAGCCGCGGGGAGAACACTGAAGCTTTCTTT. Translation gives CASSRGENTEAFF.

The chain recombines TRBV6-6 with TRBJ1-1, with D maybe TRBD1 (5 bases). The CDR3 length is 13 residues. The germline CDR1 and CDR2 sequences are MNHNY and SVGAGI (reference sequence). With 5 bases removed from V and 4 bases from J, the gap between germline ends came to 11 bases. The CDR3, as DNA: TGTGCCAGCAGTCCGATCGGGGGCACTGAAGCTTTCTTT. Translated: CASSPIGGTEAFF.

The rearrangement links TRBV25-1 to TRBJ2-7; 10 bases match TRBD1. V lost 2 bases, J lost 3 bases, and 7 bases stayed unmatched. The CDR3 is 16 residues long. Germline assignment: CDR1 MGHDK and CDR2 SYGVNS. The DNA of the CDR3 is TGTGCCAGCAGTGAACCCAGACAGGGGGCGGTCTACGAGCAGTACTTC. Encoded protein: CASSEPRQGAVYEQYF.

This chain uses TRBV19 with TRBJ2-2, with 8 bases fitting TRBD1. Germline V gene sequence: CDR1 LNHDA, CDR2 SQIVND (reference sequence). The V segment lost 6 bases and the J segment 7 bases; nucleotides outside the gene matches: 7. The CDR3 is 14 residues long. This CDR3 reads CASRPVTGVGELFF. DNA of the CDR3: TGTGCCAGTAGACCAGTGACAGGGGTCGGGGAGCTGTTTTTT. The whole variable domain, filled in from reference TRBV19 and TRBJ2-2, reads DGGITQSPKYLFRKEGQNVTLSCEQNLNHDAMYWYRQDPGQGLRLIYYSQIVNDFQKGDIAEGYSVSREKKESFPLTVTSAQKNPTAFYLCASRPVTGVGELFFGEGSRLTVL.

A few counts support this clone. The chain recombines TRBV9 with TRBJ1-6, with 11 bases lining up with TRBD1. The CDR3 extends over 14 amino acids. With 3 bases clipped from V and 13 bases from J, the junction kept 6 bases outside the gene matches. Germline CDR1 SGDLS, CDR2 YYNGEE. CDR3 in amino acids: CASSAGTGGSPLHF. CDR3 DNA: TGTGCCAGCAGCGCCGGGACAGGGGGGTCGCCCCTCCACTTT.

J is TRBJ2-7 and V is TRBV5-1; 7 positions match TRBD1. This CDR3 has 14 amino acids. Germline V gene data show CDR1 as SGHRS and CDR2 as YFSETQ. V was pared by 3 bases and J by 1 base, with 4 bases of the junction left unmatched. For the CDR3, the DNA is TGCGCCAGCAGCTATCCGGGACAGTCCTACGAGCAGTACTTC. Amino acid sequence: CASSYPGQSYEQYF.

The chain has TRBV5-1 and TRBJ2-7, with 11 bases identical to TRBD1. The trim removed 3 bases at V and 6 bases at J, leaving 5 bases unmatched. The germline V gene encodes CDR1 SGHRS and CDR2 YFSETQ. The CDR3 totals 14 residues. Written as DNA, the CDR3 is TGCGCCAGCAGCTCCGGGACAGGGGGGCTCGAGCAGTACTTC. It encodes CASSSGTGGLEQYF. Full variable domain (outside the CDR3, taken from reference TRBV5-1 and TRBJ2-7): KAGVTQTPRYLIKTRGQQVTLSCSPISGHRSVSWYQQTPGQGLQFLFEYFSETQRNKGNFPGRFSGRQFSNSRSEMNVSTLELGDSALYLCASSSGTGGLEQYFGPGTRLTVT.

The gene calls are TRBV21-1 and TRBJ2-1; the table's D call, TRBD1, has no DNA check behind it. TRBV21-1 is classified as a pseudogene. The CDR3 runs to 17 residues. The CDR3 DNA is TGTGCCAGCAGCAAAGTCGCAGGGAACGACTCCTACAATGAGCAGTTCTTC. Translation gives CASSKVAGNDSYNEQFF.

The rearrangement links TRBV2 to TRBJ2-5, with TRBD2 matching 7 bases. The CDR3 extends over 14 amino acids. Germline CDR1 SNHLY, CDR2 FYNNEI. V lost 6 bases, J lost 5 bases, and 9 bases stayed unmatched. The CDR3 nucleotides read TGTGCCAGCAGACCGGCAGGGCGGGGGGAGACCCAGTACTTC. It specifies CASRPAGRGETQYF.

CDR3 amino acids: CASRIGGTNQPQHF. CDR3 coding DNA: TGTGCCAGCAGAATTGGGGGGACCAATCAGCCCCAGCATTTT. This chain joins TRBV28 and TRBJ1-5; perhaps TRBD1 as D (5 bases). Germline CDR1 and CDR2: MDHEN and SYDVKM. V lost 6 bases and J 3 bases, leaving 12 bases between the germline ends. The CDR3 contains 14 residues.

V gene TRBV18 combines with J gene TRBJ2-3; 11 nucleotides line up with TRBD1. Germline V gene data show CDR1 as KGHSH and CDR2 as LQKENI. CDR3 length: 16 residues. V lost 1 base, J lost 4 bases, and 4 bases stayed unmatched. DNA of the CDR3: TGTGCCAGCTCACCACGGACAGGGGGCGGAGCAGATACGCAGTATTTT. This translates into CASSPRTGGGADTQYF.

The CDR3 sequence: CASSLTWGDRGFNPYTEAFF. The CDR3 region has the DNA TGTGCCAGCAGCCTTACCTGGGGAGACAGGGGCTTTAACCCGTACACTGAAGCTTTCTTT. The chain combines TRBV14 with TRBJ1-1, with 8 bases aligning to TRBD1. Unmatched junction bases numbered 22, after V lost 4 bases and J lost 3 bases. Germline lookup yields CDR1 SGHDN and CDR2 FVKESK. There are 20 residues in the CDR3.

The chain links TRBV5-5 to TRBJ2-1; D perhaps matches TRBD1 (6 bases). In germline, CDR1 is SGHKS, CDR2 YYEKEE (reference sequence). V lost 2 bases and J 5 bases, leaving 14 bases between the germline ends. CDR3 length equals 15 residues. The DNA for the CDR3 is TGTGCCAGCAGCTTAGTCGCCAGGGGCGACAATGAGCAGTTCTTC. Its protein is CASSLVARGDNEQFF.

The genes are TRBV2 and TRBJ2-7; D might be TRBD1 (6 bases). Germline loops: CDR1 SNHLY, CDR2 FYNNEI. Trimming left V 4 bases short and J 5 bases short, with 9 bases between. The CDR3 covers 12 residues. CDR3 DNA sequence: TGTGCCAGCAGTGGAACAGGGCACGAGCAGTACTTC. Encoded protein: CASSGTGHEQYF.

This CDR3 reads CASSFIRGQGTDYGYTF. CDR3 bases: TGTGCCAGCAGCTTCATTCGAGGACAGGGAACAGACTATGGCTACACCTTC. The chain couples TRBV7-9 to TRBJ1-2, with 8 bases identical to TRBD1. The V and J ends lost 3 bases and 3 bases, in that order; junction bases with no gene match: 12. The CDR3 has 17 residues. From germline, CDR1 is SEHNR and CDR2 FQNEAQ (reference sequence).

The chain links TRBV5-1 to TRBJ2-7, with 7 positions matching TRBD1. The junction had 11 bases not matched to a gene; V was cut back by 4 bases and J by 4 bases. The CDR3 totals 15 residues. Germline lookup yields CDR1 SGHRS and CDR2 YFSETQ. The CDR3 DNA sequence: TGCGCCAGCAGCGAATTCCGGGACAGACTATACGAGCAGTACTTC. Translated: CASSEFRDRLYEQYF.